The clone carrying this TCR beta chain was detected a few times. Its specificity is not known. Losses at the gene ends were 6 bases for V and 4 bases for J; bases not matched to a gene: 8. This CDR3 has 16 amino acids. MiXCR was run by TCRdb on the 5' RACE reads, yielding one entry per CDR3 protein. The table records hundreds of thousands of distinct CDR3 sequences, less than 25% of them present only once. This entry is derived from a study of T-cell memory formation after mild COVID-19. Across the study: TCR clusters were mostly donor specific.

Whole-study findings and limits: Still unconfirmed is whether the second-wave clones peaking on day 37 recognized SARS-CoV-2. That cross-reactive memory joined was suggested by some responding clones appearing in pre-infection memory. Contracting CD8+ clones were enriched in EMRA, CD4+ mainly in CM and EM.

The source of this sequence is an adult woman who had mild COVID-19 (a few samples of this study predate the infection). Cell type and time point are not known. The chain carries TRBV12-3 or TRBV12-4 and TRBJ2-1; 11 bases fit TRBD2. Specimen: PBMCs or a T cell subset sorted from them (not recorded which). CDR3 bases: TGTGCCAGCAGATTTACCCTAGCGGGAGGTTACAATGAGCAGTTCTTC. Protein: CASRFTLAGGYNEQFF.